Following are 26 T cell receptor beta chains from one sample sequenced in a study of shared clonotypes between healthy human individuals. The protocol was immunoSEQ multiplex PCR, while the TCRdb copy is restricted to in-frame clones and leaves out a portion. The table records about 1 million clones, roughly 74% of them present only once. Sequencing input: memory CD4+ T cells from PBMCs. Subset: CD45RA-negative fraction. These receptors were taken from a man between 18 and 29 years old in good health. Some clones in this sample may be carry-over from other donors' samples.

V usage is TRBV19 and J usage is TRBJ1-1; no clear D gene. This CDR3 has 15 amino acids. CDR1 LNHDA and CDR2 SQIVND come from the germline V gene (reference sequence). Trimming took 0 bases from V and 0 from J, leaving 8 bases between them. CDR3 protein: CASSIDGTLNTEAFF. CDR3 in DNA: TGTGCCAGTAGTATAGATGGAACTTTGAACACTGAAGCTTTCTTT. The whole variable domain, filled in from reference TRBV19 and TRBJ1-1, reads DGGITQSPKYLFRKEGQNVTLSCEQNLNHDAMYWYRQDPGQGLRLIYYSQIVNDFQKGDIAEGYSVSREKKESFPLTVTSAQKNPTAFYLCASSIDGTLNTEAFFGQGTRLTVV.

The V and J genes are TRBV7-9 and TRBJ1-1, with D possibly matching TRBD1 (5 bases). There are 16 residues in the CDR3. V lost 2 bases and J 4 bases, leaving 17 bases between the germline ends. Germline CDR1 and CDR2: SEHNR and FQNEAQ (reference sequence). The CDR3 nucleotides are TGTGCCAGCAGCTTAACTGCGGGGGGTGGAGGCACTGAAGCTTTCTTT. This encodes CASSLTAGGGGTEAFF. Full variable domain (rest looked up from reference TRBV7-9 and TRBJ1-1): DTGVSQNPRHKITKRGQNVTFRCDPISEHNRLYWYRQTLGQGPEFLTYFQNEAQLEKSRLLSDRFSAERPKGSFSTLEIQRTEQGDSAMYLCASSLTAGGGGTEAFFGQGTRLTVV.

The chain combines TRBV4-1 with TRBJ1-2; a weak D match, TRBD1 (5 bases). V lost 4 bases and J 2 bases, leaving 17 bases between the germline ends. CDR1 MGHRA and CDR2 YSYEKL come from the germline V gene. This CDR3 has 16 amino acids. CDR3: CASSPTVRGDNYGYTF. The CDR3, as DNA: TGCGCCAGCAGCCCCACGGTGAGAGGGGACAACTATGGCTACACCTTC.

The chain recombines TRBV5-1 with TRBJ2-7; 11 positions agree with TRBD1. The germline gives CDR1 SGHRS, CDR2 YFSETQ. Trimming cost V 5 bases and J 3 bases; bases outside gene matches: 1. CDR3 size: 13 residues. The CDR3 sequence: CASRGTGGYEQYF. The CDR3, as DNA: TGCGCCAGCAGAGGGACAGGGGGCTACGAGCAGTACTTC.

This clone has only one observation. This rearrangement joins TRBV5-1 to TRBJ1-2; weak D call: TRBD1 (5 bases). V lost 3 bases to trimming and J lost 3 bases, with 15 bases between them. Germline CDR1 reads SGHRS; CDR2 reads YFSETQ. The CDR3 is 15 amino acids. The CDR3 is CASSSWGGGDYGYTF. In DNA form, the CDR3 reads TGCGCCAGCAGCTCATGGGGCGGCGGAGACTATGGCTACACCTTC.

This chain uses TRBV5-1 with TRBJ2-3; tentatively, D is TRBD1 or TRBD2 (5 bases each). The V and J ends lost 0 bases and 4 bases respectively, with 9 bases between them. Looked up from germline, CDR1 is SGHRS and CDR2 is YFSETQ. The CDR3 spans 14 residues. The CDR3 nucleotides read TGCGCCAGCAGCTTGGGAGTGGGGGCAGATACGCAGTATTTT. Amino acid sequence: CASSLGVGADTQYF.

The rearrangement links TRBV7-2 to TRBJ2-1, with 8 bases identical to TRBD1. J gave up 8 bases and V 5 bases, and 8 bases lay outside the gene matches. This CDR3 contains 14 residues. Germline-derived CDR1 and CDR2 are SGHTA and FQGNSA. The DNA for the CDR3 is TGTGCCAGCAGCACTTTGGACAGGGAGGATGAGCAGTTCTTC. Its translation: CASSTLDREDEQFF.

V is TRBV7-2 and J is TRBJ1-1; 9 nucleotides align to TRBD1. CDR3 length: 15 amino acids. CDR1 and CDR2 from the germline V gene are SGHTA and FQGNSA. After removal of 1 base from V and 11 bases from J, the junction contained 11 bases not matched to a gene. CDR3 DNA: TGTGCCAGCAGCTTAGGGGAAGTGACAGGGGGACGGGCTTTCTTT. As protein: CASSLGEVTGGRAFF.

The V and J genes are TRBV11-2 and TRBJ2-5; D is possibly TRBD1 or TRBD2 (6 bases each). In germline, CDR1 is SGHAT, CDR2 FQNNGV. Trimming shortened V by 5 bases and J by 5 bases, and 27 bases separated the two germline ends. The CDR3 sequence is 18 residues long. The CDR3 region is CASSEGEQPIRGGETQYF. CDR3 coding DNA: TGTGCCAGCAGCGAAGGGGAACAGCCGATTCGAGGGGGGGAGACCCAGTACTTC.

The V gene is TRBV30, the J gene TRBJ2-2; D unclear. The V gene lost 1 base and the J gene lost 6 bases, with 9 bases spanning the gap. The germline CDR1 and CDR2 sequences are GTSNPN and SVGIG (reference sequence). This CDR3 region has 13 residues. CDR3 sequence: CAWSAGEAGELFF. CDR3 DNA sequence: TGTGCCTGGAGTGCGGGCGAAGCCGGGGAGCTGTTTTTT. The variable domain in full, completed from reference TRBV30 and TRBJ2-2, reads SQTIHQWPATLVQPVGSPLSLECTVEGTSNPNLYWYRQAAGRGLQLLFYSVGIGQISSEVPQNLSASRPQDRQFILSSKKLLLSDSGFYLCAWSAGEAGELFFGEGSRLTVL.

The rearrangement uses TRBV7-3 and TRBJ1-1; D might be TRBD1 (6 bases). V was clipped by 2 bases and J by 0 bases, with 16 bases between them. The CDR3 contains 17 residues. The germline V gene has CDR1 SGHTA and CDR2 FQGTGA. The CDR3 sequence is CASSLPRGFYMNTEAFF. CDR3 nucleotides: TGTGCCAGCAGCTTACCCAGGGGATTTTACATGAACACTGAAGCTTTCTTT.

The chain combines TRBV28 with TRBJ2-3; 11 positions agree with TRBD2. The CDR3 totals 18 residues. Germline V gene sequence: CDR1 MDHEN, CDR2 SYDVKM. The V and J ends lost 2 bases and 5 bases, in that order; junction bases with no gene match: 12. CDR3 sequence: CASSLGDLAGGPGDTQYF. CDR3 coding DNA: TGTGCCAGCAGTTTAGGGGACTTAGCGGGAGGGCCTGGAGATACGCAGTATTTT.

The chain couples TRBV7-3 to TRBJ2-2, with D unresolved. The germline CDR1 and CDR2 sequences are SGHTA and FQGTGA. V was clipped by 4 bases and J by 0 bases, with 9 bases between them. This CDR3 contains 15 residues. The CDR3 bases are TGTGCCAGCAGCTCAAACGGCCCGAACACCGGGGAGCTGTTTTTT. Translating gives CASSSNGPNTGELFF.

V is TRBV27 and J is TRBJ1-2; D gene unclear. V lost 4 bases and J lost 4, with 7 bases in between. From germline, CDR1 is MNHEY and CDR2 SMNVEV (reference sequence). This CDR3 is 12 amino acids long. In DNA form, the CDR3 reads TGTGCCAGCAGTTCTTCAGGCTATGGCTACACCTTC. Its protein is CASSSSGYGYTF.

This chain connects TRBV14 to TRBJ2-1; 7 nucleotides agree with TRBD1. The CDR3 covers 13 residues. Germline V gene data show CDR1 as SGHDN and CDR2 as FVKESK. The V and J ends lost 4 bases and 14 bases, in that order; junction bases with no gene match: 11. The CDR3 coding sequence is TGTGCCAGCAGCCCCGGACAGGATTTTGGGAAGTTCTTC. This translates into CASSPGQDFGKFF.

The V gene is TRBV28, the J gene TRBJ2-1, with 7 bases aligning to TRBD2. The CDR3 covers 13 residues. V dropped 6 bases and J dropped 8; count of bases not matched to a gene: 7. CDR1 MDHEN and CDR2 SYDVKM come from the germline V gene. DNA of the CDR3: TGTGCCAGCAGGGGAGGGAGTATCCATGAGCAGTTCTTC. Translated: CASRGGSIHEQFF.

Comments on this clone: A single base is all that separates this from a far larger clone, so a read error is likely. This same CDR3 is encoded by further DNA sequences in the sample. V gene TRBV2 combines with J gene TRBJ1-2; maybe TRBD1 (5 bases). The germline V gene has CDR1 SNHLY and CDR2 FYNNEI. This CDR3 is 15 amino acids long. The CDR3 DNA is TGTGCTAGCAAGGGCGGGTTGGGGGGAATCTATGGCTACACCTTC. Amino acid sequence: CASKGGLGGIYGYTF.

Many counts were recorded for this clone. CDR3 DNA: TGTGCCATCGCGGTTACCGGCACTGAAGCTTTCTTT. It encodes CAIAVTGTEAFF. The chain employs TRBV10-3 and TRBJ1-1; D gene uncertain. The CDR3 contains 12 residues. Germline lookup yields CDR1 ENHRY and CDR2 SYGVKD. Trimming left V 8 bases short and J 4 bases short, with 11 bases between.

V gene TRBV6-1 combines with J gene TRBJ2-1, with 10 bases aligning to TRBD2. V trimming: 7 bases; J trimming: 10 bases; junction bases outside the gene matches: 10. This CDR3 comprises 14 residues. Germline lookup yields CDR1 MNHNS and CDR2 SASEGT. The CDR3 region is CASTQREGTGEQFF. The CDR3 nucleotides read TGTGCCAGCACTCAGCGGGAGGGCACGGGAGAGCAGTTCTTC.

The chain is built from TRBV6-5 and TRBJ1-2; D is uncertain. Trimming left V 6 bases short and J 1 base short, with 12 bases between. CDR3 length equals 14 residues. Germline values: CDR1 MNHEY, CDR2 SVGAGI. The CDR3 DNA reads as TGTGCCAGCAGCAACCGGGCCCTTAACTATGGCTACACCTTC. It specifies CASSNRALNYGYTF.

This clone was observed a few times. The V and J genes are TRBV6-1 and TRBJ2-1, with D unclear. The CDR3 has 15 residues. Trimming pared 4 bases from V and 7 bases from J, leaving 17 bases between. CDR1 and CDR2 from the germline V gene are MNHNS and SASEGT. The CDR3 here is CASSVRPESWNEQFF. The CDR3 region has the DNA TGTGCCAGCAGTGTCAGGCCGGAGTCGTGGAATGAGCAGTTCTTC.

This clone is a singleton in its sample. The genes are TRBV28 and TRBJ2-7; 7 positions match TRBD1. Germline CDR1 reads MDHEN; CDR2 reads SYDVKM. The CDR3 runs to 15 residues. V lost 6 bases, J lost 0 bases, and 8 bases stayed unmatched. CDR3 nucleotides: TGTGCCAGCAGCCTACAGGGGTCCCTCTCCTACGAGCAGTACTTC. This gives the protein CASSLQGSLSYEQYF.

The chain uses TRBV19 and TRBJ2-7, with TRBD2 matching 8 bases. Germline CDR1 is LNHDA and CDR2 is SQIVND (reference sequence). The CDR3 covers 16 residues. V was clipped by 3 bases and J by 3 bases; unmatched bases: 10. The chain's CDR3 is CASSISKASGFYEQYF. CDR3 nucleotides: TGTGCCAGTAGTATTAGCAAAGCTAGCGGGTTCTACGAGCAGTACTTC.

This clone was detected ten times or more. The chain employs TRBV30 and TRBJ1-1, with D unclear. Trimming shortened V by 1 base and J by 6 bases, and 6 bases separated the two germline ends. The germline CDR1 and CDR2 sequences are GTSNPN and SVGIG (reference sequence). The CDR3 contains 11 residues. CDR3 nucleotides: TGTGCCTGGAGTGGTGCCCCTGAAGCTTTCTTT. Translation: CAWSGAPEAFF.

This chain uses TRBV9 with TRBJ2-5, with D possibly being TRBD2 (5 bases). Germline V CDR1 and CDR2: SGDLS, YYNGEE. V shed 3 bases and J shed 2 bases, with 14 bases lying between them. The CDR3 consists of 15 residues. The CDR3 region is CASSGGGRQQETQYF. In nucleotides, the CDR3 is TGTGCCAGCAGCGGAGGAGGCCGGCAGCAAGAGACCCAGTACTTC.

The V and J genes are TRBV9 and TRBJ1-3; D remains unclear. CDR3 length equals 15 residues. V shed 3 bases and J shed 2 bases, with 12 bases lying between them. Germline V gene data show CDR1 as SGDLS and CDR2 as YYNGEE. The CDR3 sequence is CASSGDTVTGNTIYF. CDR3 nucleotides: TGTGCCAGCAGCGGAGACACGGTGACTGGAAACACCATATATTTT.